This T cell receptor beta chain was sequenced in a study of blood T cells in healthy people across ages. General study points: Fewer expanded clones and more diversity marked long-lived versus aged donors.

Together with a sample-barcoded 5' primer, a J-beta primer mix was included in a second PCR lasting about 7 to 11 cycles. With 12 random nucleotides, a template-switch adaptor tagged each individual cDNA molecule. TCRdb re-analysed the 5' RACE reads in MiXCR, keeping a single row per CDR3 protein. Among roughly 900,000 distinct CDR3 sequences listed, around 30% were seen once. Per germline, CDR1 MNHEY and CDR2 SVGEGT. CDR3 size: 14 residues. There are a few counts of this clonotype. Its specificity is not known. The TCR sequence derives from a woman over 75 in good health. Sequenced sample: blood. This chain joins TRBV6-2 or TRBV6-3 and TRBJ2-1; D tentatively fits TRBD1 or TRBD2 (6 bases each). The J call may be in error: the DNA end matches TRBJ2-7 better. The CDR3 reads CASRRLEWDNEQYF. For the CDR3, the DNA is TGTGCCAGCAGGAGACTAGAATGGGACAATGAGCAGTACTTC.